What follows describes a single T cell receptor (beta chain). Its antigen is unidentified. All donors participated as healthy donors of bone marrow. The sample belongs to a study of cytomegalovirus exposure and HLA in healthy donors. Findings of the study overall: For TCR beta chains, V- and J-gene trimming was later linked to a missense DCLRE1C variant.

Trimming at V came to 1 base and at J to 4 bases, leaving 12 bases not matched to a gene. This CDR3 region has 17 residues. Germline V lookup: CDR1 SNHLY, CDR2 FYNNEI. This PCR relied on a set of 60 Vbeta primers and 13 Jbeta primers. The protocol was immunoSEQ multiplex PCR, while the TCRdb copy is restricted to in-frame clones and leaves out a portion. The sample includes roughly 180,000 clones, less than 80% of them seen just once. This chain connects TRBV2 to TRBJ1-1; 7 bases are shared with TRBD1. The sequence was collected from a man aged 18-30 years in good health and CMV-seronegative. Sequenced sample: PBMCs. CDR3 DNA: TGTGCCAGCAGTGAAGTCCCACAGGGGAGCTCGGGCACTGAAGCTTTCTTT. Protein: CASSEVPQGSSGTEAFF.